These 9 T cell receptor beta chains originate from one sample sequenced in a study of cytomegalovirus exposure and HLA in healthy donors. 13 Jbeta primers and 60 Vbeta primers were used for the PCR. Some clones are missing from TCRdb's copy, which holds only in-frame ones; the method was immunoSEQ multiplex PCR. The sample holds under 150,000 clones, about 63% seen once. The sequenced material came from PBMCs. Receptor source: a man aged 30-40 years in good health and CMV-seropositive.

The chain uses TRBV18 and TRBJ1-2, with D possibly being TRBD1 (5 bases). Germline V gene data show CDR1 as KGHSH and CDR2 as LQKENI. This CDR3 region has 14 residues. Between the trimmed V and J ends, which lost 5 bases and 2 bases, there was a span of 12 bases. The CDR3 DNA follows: TGTGCCAGCTCAGTATCCGGGGGAAACTATGGCTACACCTTC. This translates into CASSVSGGNYGYTF.

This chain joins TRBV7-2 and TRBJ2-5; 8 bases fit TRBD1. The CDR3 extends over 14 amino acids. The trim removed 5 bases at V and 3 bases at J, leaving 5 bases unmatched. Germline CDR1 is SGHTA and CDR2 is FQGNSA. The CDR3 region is CASSPQTGEETQYF. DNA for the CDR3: TGTGCCAGCAGCCCGCAGACAGGGGAAGAGACCCAGTACTTC. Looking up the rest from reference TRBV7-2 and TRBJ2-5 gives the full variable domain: GAGVSQSPSNKVTEKGKDVELRCDPISGHTALYWYRQSLGQGLEFLIYFQGNSAPDKSGLPSDRFSAERTGGSVSTLTIQRTQQEDSAVYLCASSPQTGEETQYFGPGTRLLVL.

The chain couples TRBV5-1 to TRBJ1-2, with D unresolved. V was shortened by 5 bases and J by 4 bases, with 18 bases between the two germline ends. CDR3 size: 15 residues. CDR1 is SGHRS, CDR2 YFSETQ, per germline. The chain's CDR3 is CASRDLWEPFYGYTF. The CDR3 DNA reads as TGCGCCAGCAGAGACTTGTGGGAGCCGTTCTATGGCTACACCTTC.

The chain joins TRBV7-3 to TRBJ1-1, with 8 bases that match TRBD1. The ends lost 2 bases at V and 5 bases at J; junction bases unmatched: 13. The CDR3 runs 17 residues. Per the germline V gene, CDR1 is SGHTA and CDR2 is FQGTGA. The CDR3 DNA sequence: TGTGCCAGCAGCTTAGTGGCAGGGGGCGAATTGGGGACTGAAGCTTTCTTT. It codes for CASSLVAGGELGTEAFF.

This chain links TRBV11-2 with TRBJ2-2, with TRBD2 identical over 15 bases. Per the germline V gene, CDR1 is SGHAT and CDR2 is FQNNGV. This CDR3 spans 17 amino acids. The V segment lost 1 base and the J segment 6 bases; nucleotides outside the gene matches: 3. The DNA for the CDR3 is TGTGCCAGCAGCTTAGCCCGGACTAGCGGGAGGGCCGGGGAGCTGTTTTTT. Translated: CASSLARTSGRAGELFF. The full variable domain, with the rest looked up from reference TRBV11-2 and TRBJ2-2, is EAGVAQSPRYKIIEKRQSVAFWCNPISGHATLYWYQQILGQGPKLLIQFQNNGVVDDSQLPKDRFSAERLKGVDSTLKIQPAKLEDSAVYLCASSLARTSGRAGELFFGEGSRLTVL.

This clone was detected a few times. The CDR3 nucleotides read TGTGCCAGCAGCTTAGCTAGCGGCCTGCCTGGGGCGCAGTATTTT. Amino acid sequence: CASSLASGLPGAQYF. This chain connects TRBV7-2 to TRBJ2-3; D is possibly TRBD2 (6 bases). V was shortened by 0 bases and J by 10 bases, with 17 bases between the two germline ends. This CDR3 region has 15 residues. Germline V gene lookup returns CDR1 SGHTA and CDR2 FQGNSA.

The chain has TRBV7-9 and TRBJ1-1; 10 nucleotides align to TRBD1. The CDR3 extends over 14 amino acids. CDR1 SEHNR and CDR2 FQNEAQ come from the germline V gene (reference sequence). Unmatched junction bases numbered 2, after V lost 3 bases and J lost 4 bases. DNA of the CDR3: TGTGCCAGCAGCTTGACAGGGGGCCCCACTGAAGCTTTCTTT. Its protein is CASSLTGGPTEAFF.

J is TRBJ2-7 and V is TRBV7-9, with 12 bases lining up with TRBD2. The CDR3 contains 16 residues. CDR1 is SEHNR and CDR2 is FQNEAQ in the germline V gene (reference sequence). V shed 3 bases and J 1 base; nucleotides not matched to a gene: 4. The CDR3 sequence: CASSFGLAGFSYEQYF. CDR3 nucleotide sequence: TGTGCCAGCAGCTTTGGACTAGCGGGGTTTTCCTACGAGCAGTACTTC. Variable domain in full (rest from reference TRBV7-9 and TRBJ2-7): DTGVSQNPRHKITKRGQNVTFRCDPISEHNRLYWYRQTLGQGPEFLTYFQNEAQLEKSRLLSDRFSAERPKGSFSTLEIQRTEQGDSAMYLCASSFGLAGFSYEQYFGPGTRLTVT.

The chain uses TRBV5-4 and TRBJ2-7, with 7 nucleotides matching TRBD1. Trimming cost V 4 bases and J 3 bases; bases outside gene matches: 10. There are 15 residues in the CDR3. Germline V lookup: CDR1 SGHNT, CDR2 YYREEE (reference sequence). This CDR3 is CASSGTGQSYYEQYF. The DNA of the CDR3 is TGTGCCAGCAGCGGTACGGGACAGAGTTACTACGAGCAGTACTTC.